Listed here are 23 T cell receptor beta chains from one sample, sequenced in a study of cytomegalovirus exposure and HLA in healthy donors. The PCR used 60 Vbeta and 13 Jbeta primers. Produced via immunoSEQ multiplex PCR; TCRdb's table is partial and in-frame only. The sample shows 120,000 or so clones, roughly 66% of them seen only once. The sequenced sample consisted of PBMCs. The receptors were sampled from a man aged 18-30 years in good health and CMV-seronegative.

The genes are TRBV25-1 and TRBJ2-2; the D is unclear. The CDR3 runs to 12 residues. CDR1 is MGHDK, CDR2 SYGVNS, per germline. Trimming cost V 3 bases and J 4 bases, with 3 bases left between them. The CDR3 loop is CASSESTGELFF. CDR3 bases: TGTGCCAGCAGTGAGAGCACCGGGGAGCTGTTTTTT.

This CDR3 is CASSHSRTGRSYEQYF. The CDR3 region has the DNA TGTGCCAGCAGCCATAGCAGGACAGGCCGCTCCTACGAGCAGTACTTC. V usage is TRBV4-2 and J usage is TRBJ2-7, with 7 bases aligning to TRBD1. This CDR3 is built from 16 residues. After removal of 3 bases from V and 0 bases from J, the junction contained 8 bases not matched to a gene. The germline V gene has CDR1 LGHNA and CDR2 YNFKEQ.

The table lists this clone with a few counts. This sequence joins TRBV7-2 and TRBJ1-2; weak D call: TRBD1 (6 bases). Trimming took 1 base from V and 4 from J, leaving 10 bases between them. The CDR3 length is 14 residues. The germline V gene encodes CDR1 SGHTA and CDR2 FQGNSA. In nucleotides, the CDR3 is TGTGCCAGCAGCTTAGACAGGGCAGTCTATGGCTACACCTTC. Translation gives CASSLDRAVYGYTF.

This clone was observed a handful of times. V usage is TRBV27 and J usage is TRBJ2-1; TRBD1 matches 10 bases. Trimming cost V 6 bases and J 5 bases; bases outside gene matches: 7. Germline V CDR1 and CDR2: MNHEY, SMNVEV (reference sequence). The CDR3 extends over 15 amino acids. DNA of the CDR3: TGTGCCAGCAGCCAATGGACAGGGGGGCACAATGAGCAGTTCTTC. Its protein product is CASSQWTGGHNEQFF.

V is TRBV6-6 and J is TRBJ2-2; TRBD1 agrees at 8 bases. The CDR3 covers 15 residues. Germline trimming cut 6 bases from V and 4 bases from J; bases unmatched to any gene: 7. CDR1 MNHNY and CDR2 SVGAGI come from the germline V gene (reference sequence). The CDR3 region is CASSSRTGTTGELFF. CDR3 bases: TGTGCCAGCAGCTCCAGGACAGGGACCACCGGGGAGCTGTTTTTT.

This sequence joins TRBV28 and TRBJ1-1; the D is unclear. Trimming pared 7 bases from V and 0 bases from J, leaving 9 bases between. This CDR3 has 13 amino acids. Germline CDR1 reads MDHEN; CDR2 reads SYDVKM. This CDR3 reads CASTPQVNTEAFF. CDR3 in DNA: TGTGCCAGCACACCTCAGGTGAACACTGAAGCTTTCTTT.

The CDR3 here is CASSRIPRGRSYEQYF. The CDR3 region has the DNA TGCGCCAGCAGCCGGATCCCCCGCGGGAGATCCTACGAGCAGTACTTC. This sequence joins TRBV4-1 and TRBJ2-7; 7 positions match TRBD2. The CDR3 contains 16 residues. Germline lookup yields CDR1 MGHRA and CDR2 YSYEKL. The ends lost 4 bases at V and 1 base at J; junction bases unmatched: 10.

In nucleotides, the CDR3 is TGTGCCAGCAGCGTACAGCCGCGGCATGAAAAACTGTTTTTT. Translation gives CASSVQPRHEKLFF. The V gene is TRBV9, the J gene TRBJ1-4; the D is unclear. Germline V CDR1 and CDR2: SGDLS, YYNGEE. Trimming stripped 1 base from V and 6 bases from J, with 10 bases between. CDR3 length equals 14 residues.

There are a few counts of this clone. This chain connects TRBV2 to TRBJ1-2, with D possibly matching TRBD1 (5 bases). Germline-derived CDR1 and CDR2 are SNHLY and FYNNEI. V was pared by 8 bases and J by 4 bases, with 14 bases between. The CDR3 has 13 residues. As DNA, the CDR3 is TGTGCCAGCCCCCGGGGGGGGAGCTATGGCTACACCTTC. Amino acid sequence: CASPRGGSYGYTF.

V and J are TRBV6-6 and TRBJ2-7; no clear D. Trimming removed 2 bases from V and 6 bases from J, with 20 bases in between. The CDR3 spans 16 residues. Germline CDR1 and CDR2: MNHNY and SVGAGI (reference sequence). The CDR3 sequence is CASSYVAKTLPSEQYF. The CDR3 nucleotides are TGTGCCAGCAGTTACGTGGCCAAGACTCTTCCAAGCGAGCAGTACTTC.

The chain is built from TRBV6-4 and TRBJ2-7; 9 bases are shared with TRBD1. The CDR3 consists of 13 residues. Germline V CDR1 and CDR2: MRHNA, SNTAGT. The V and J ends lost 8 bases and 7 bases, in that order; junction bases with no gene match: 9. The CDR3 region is CASHTGTGQEQYF. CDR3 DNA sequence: TGTGCCAGCCACACCGGGACAGGGCAGGAGCAGTACTTC.

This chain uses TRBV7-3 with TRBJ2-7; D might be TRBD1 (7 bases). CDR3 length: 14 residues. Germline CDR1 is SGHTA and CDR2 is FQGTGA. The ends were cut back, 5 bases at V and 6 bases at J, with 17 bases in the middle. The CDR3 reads CASSAAGGQGEQYF. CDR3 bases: TGTGCCAGCAGCGCCGCAGGGGGGCAAGGCGAGCAGTACTTC.

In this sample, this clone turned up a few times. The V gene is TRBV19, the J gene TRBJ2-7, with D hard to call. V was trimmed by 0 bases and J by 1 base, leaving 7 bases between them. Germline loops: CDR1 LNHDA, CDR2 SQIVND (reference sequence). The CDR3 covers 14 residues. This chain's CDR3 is CASSIERRSYEQYF. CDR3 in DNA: TGTGCCAGTAGTATAGAGCGGCGGTCCTACGAGCAGTACTTC.

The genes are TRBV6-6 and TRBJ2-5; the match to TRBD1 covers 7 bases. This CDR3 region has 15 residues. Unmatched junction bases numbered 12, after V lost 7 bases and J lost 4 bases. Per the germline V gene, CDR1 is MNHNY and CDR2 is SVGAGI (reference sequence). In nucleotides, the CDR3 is TGTGCCAGCACCCCAGTGTCAGGGGGTGGAGAGACCCAGTACTTC. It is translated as CASTPVSGGGETQYF.

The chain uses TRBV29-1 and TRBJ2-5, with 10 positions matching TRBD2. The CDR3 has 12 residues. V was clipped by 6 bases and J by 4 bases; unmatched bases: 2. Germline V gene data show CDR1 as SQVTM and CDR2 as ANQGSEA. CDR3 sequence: CSVSGRGETQYF. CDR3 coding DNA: TGCAGCGTGAGCGGGAGGGGAGAGACCCAGTACTTC.

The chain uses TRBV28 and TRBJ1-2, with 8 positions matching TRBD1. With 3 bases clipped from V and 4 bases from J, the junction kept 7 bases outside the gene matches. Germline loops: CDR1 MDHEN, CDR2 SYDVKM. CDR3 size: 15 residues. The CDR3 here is CASSLGGQGLYGYTF. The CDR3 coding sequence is TGTGCCAGCAGTTTGGGAGGACAGGGTCTCTATGGCTACACCTTC.

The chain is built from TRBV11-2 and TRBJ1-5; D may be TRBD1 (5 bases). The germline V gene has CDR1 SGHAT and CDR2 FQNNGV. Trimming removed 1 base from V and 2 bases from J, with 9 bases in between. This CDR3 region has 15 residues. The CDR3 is CASSLGVGRNQPQHF. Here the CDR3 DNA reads TGTGCCAGCAGCTTAGGGGTGGGGCGCAATCAGCCCCAGCATTTT.

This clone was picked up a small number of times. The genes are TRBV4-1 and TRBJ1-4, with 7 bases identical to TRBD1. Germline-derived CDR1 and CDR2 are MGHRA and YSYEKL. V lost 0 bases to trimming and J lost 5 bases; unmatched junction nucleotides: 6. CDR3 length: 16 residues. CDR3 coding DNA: TGCGCCAGCAGCCAAGATGGGGCAGGGGGGAATGAAAAACTGTTTTTT. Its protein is CASSQDGAGGNEKLFF.

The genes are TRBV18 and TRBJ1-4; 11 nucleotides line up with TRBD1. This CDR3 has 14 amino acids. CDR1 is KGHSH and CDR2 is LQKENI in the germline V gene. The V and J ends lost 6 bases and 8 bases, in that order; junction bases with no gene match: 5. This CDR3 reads CASSPGQGGEKLFF. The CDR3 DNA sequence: TGTGCCAGCTCGCCGGGACAGGGGGGAGAAAAACTGTTTTTT.

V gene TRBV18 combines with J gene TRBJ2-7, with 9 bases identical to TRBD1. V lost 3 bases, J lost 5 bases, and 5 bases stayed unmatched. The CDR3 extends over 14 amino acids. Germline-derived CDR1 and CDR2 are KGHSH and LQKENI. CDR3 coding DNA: TGTGCCAGCTCACCCGGGGACAGGGTTGACGAGCAGTACTTC. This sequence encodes CASSPGDRVDEQYF.

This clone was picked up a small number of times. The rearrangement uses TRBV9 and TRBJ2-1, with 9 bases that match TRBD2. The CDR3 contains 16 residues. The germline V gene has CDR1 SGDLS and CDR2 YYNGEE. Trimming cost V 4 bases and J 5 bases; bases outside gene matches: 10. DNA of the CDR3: TGTGCCAGCAGCCCGCGGGGGGGGCGGTTCGACAATGAGCAGTTCTTC. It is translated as CASSPRGGRFDNEQFF.

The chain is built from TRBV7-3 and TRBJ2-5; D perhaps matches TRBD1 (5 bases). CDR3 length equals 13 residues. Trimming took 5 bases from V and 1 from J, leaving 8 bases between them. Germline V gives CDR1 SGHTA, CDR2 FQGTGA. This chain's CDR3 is CASSPTAQETQYF. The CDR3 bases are TGTGCCAGCAGCCCGACAGCCCAAGAGACCCAGTACTTC.

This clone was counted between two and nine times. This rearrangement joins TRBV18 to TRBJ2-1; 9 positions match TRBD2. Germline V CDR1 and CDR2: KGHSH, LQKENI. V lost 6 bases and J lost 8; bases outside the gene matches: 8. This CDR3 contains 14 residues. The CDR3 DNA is TGTGCCAGCTCCCGGGGTAGCGGGAGTGATGAGCAGTTCTTC. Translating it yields CASSRGSGSDEQFF.